Below are 24 T cell receptor beta chains sequenced from a single sample in a study of T cell repertoires in aging, cancer and after chemotherapy. TCR beta rearrangements were amplified from peripheral blood genomic DNA. Multiplex touch-down PCR with TRB-A/B primers amplified rearranged V-D-J TRB sequences. TCRdb re-called the multiplex PCR reads through MiXCR, storing one row per CDR3 protein. The sample includes approximately 4,900 distinct CDR3 sequences, 45% to 60% of them seen just once. Sequencing was carried out using blood. These receptors originate from a human donor in good health.

The J gene is TRBJ1-4, the V gene TRBV6-5, with TRBD1 identical over 7 bases. Germline V lookup: CDR1 MNHEY, CDR2 SVGAGI. V lost 7 bases to trimming and J lost 11 bases; unmatched junction nucleotides: 7. This CDR3 has 12 amino acids. CDR3 residues: CASTRGDGKLFF. CDR3 in DNA: TGTGCCAGCACCAGGGGGGATGGTAAACTGTTTTTT.

V and J are TRBV5-6 and TRBJ1-1, with D uncertain. Germline CDR1 SGHDT, CDR2 YYEEEE. This CDR3 comprises 14 residues. The germline V and J ends were trimmed by 0 bases and 10 bases, with 16 bases remaining between them. In DNA, the CDR3 is TGTGCCAGCAGCTTGGGAGCCCAACGAAAAGGAGCTTTCTTT. This sequence encodes CASSLGAQRKGAFF.

A few counts support this clonotype. The chain links TRBV5-4 to TRBJ1-2; 9 nucleotides line up with TRBD1. The CDR3 has 16 residues. The V and J ends lost 0 bases and 4 bases, in that order; junction bases with no gene match: 7. Germline V gene data show CDR1 as SGHNT and CDR2 as YYREEE (reference sequence). CDR3 loop: CASSLGDRDAIYGYTF. The DNA for the CDR3 is TGTGCCAGCAGCTTGGGGGACAGGGATGCCATCTATGGCTACACCTTC.

This clonotype was seen a few times. The CDR3 coding sequence is TGTGCCAGTAGTATAGGCGGACAGTTCACAGATACGCAGTATTTT. This codes for CASSIGGQFTDTQYF. V is TRBV19 and J is TRBJ2-3, with a possible D match to TRBD1 (6 bases). The germline V gene has CDR1 LNHDA and CDR2 SQIVND (reference sequence). Trimming took off 1 base at V and 2 bases at J, with 10 bases between the two ends. CDR3 length: 15 amino acids. Drawing the rest from reference TRBV19 and TRBJ2-3, the complete variable domain is DGGITQSPKYLFRKEGQNVTLSCEQNLNHDAMYWYRQDPGQGLRLIYYSQIVNDFQKGDIAEGYSVSREKKESFPLTVTSAQKNPTAFYLCASSIGGQFTDTQYFGPGTRLTVL.

This clonotype appeared a single time. A much larger clone lies a single base off, so this may be a read error. The rearrangement joins TRBV6-5 to TRBJ2-2; 12 bases agree with TRBD2. The junction had 2 bases not matched to a gene; V was cut back by 5 bases and J by 4 bases. CDR1 MNHEY and CDR2 SVGAGI come from the germline V gene. This CDR3 spans 15 amino acids. The CDR3 DNA is TGTGCCAGCAGTGAACTAGCGGGAGGCACCGGGGAGCTGTTTTTT. Its protein is CASSELAGGTGELFF.

The chain is built from TRBV18 and TRBJ2-7; tentative D call: TRBD1 (5 bases). The CDR3 totals 12 residues. CDR1 is KGHSH, CDR2 LQKENI, per germline. Trimming pared 5 bases from V and 4 bases from J, leaving 9 bases between. The CDR3: CASSGQGYEQYF. CDR3 sequence (DNA): TGTGCCAGCTCAGGGCAGGGATACGAGCAGTACTTC. The variable domain in full, completed from reference TRBV18 and TRBJ2-7, reads NAGVMQNPRHLVRRRGQEARLRCSPMKGHSHVYWYRQLPEEGLKFMVYLQKENIIDESGMPKERFSAEFPKEGPSILRIQQVVRGDSAAYFCASSGQGYEQYFGPGTRLTVT.

This rearrangement joins TRBV13 to TRBJ2-3; TRBD2 agrees at 8 bases. The CDR3 spans 17 residues. Germline trimming cut 2 bases from V and 2 bases from J; bases unmatched to any gene: 9. Germline V gene data show CDR1 as PRHDT and CDR2 as FYEKMQ (reference sequence). The CDR3 spells CASSLRSGSVFTDTQYF. DNA of the CDR3: TGTGCCAGCAGCTTAAGGAGCGGGAGTGTGTTCACAGATACGCAGTATTTT.

The chain recombines TRBV7-9 with TRBJ1-1; D remains unclear. The CDR3 covers 14 residues. The ends were cut back, 6 bases at V and 0 bases at J, with 11 bases in the middle. CDR1 is SEHNR, CDR2 FQNEAQ, per germline (reference sequence). The CDR3 here is CASRAWSLNTEAFF. The CDR3 coding sequence is TGTGCCAGCAGGGCTTGGAGTCTGAACACTGAAGCTTTCTTT.

The rearrangement uses TRBV28 and TRBJ2-1; D ambiguous. The V end was cut by 5 bases, the J end by 7 bases, with 9 bases between. Germline CDR1 is MDHEN and CDR2 is SYDVKM. The CDR3 covers 12 residues. CDR3 coding DNA: TGTGCCAGCAGTCCGATCACTAATGAGCAGTTCTTC. It codes for CASSPITNEQFF.

The chain has TRBV7-9 and TRBJ2-7; 9 positions agree with TRBD1. The junction had 7 bases not matched to a gene; V was cut back by 5 bases and J by 2 bases. The CDR3 extends over 15 amino acids. The germline gives CDR1 SEHNR, CDR2 FQNEAQ (reference sequence). The CDR3 bases are TGTGCCAGCAGCGCGTCCGGGACAGGGACCTACGAGCAGTACTTC. Amino acids: CASSASGTGTYEQYF.

This clonotype was counted between two and nine times. The chain is built from TRBV13 and TRBJ2-7, with a possible D match to TRBD2 (5 bases). V lost 3 bases and J lost 2, with 20 bases in between. CDR3 length: 17 amino acids. From germline, CDR1 is PRHDT and CDR2 FYEKMQ (reference sequence). Here the CDR3 reads CASSFEGLERRPYEQYF. The CDR3, as DNA: TGTGCCAGCAGCTTTGAGGGTCTGGAGCGCCGACCCTACGAGCAGTACTTC.

V is TRBV20-1 and J is TRBJ2-5; TRBD1 agrees at 7 bases. The CDR3 extends over 15 amino acids. V trimming: 2 bases; J trimming: 0 bases; junction bases outside the gene matches: 6. From germline, CDR1 is DFQATT and CDR2 SNEGSKA (reference sequence). CDR3 in amino acids: CSARPPTGDQETQYF. CDR3 DNA: TGCAGTGCTAGACCCCCTACAGGGGACCAAGAGACCCAGTACTTC.

The genes are TRBV29-1 and TRBJ1-2; 8 nucleotides agree with TRBD1. Germline trimming cut 0 bases from V and 4 bases from J; bases unmatched to any gene: 10. CDR3 length equals 16 residues. Germline V CDR1 and CDR2: SQVTM, ANQGSEA. The CDR3 DNA reads TGCAGCGTTGAAGATCGATTGACAGGGGATGCCTATGGCTACACCTTC. Amino acid sequence: CSVEDRLTGDAYGYTF.

This chain links TRBV6-5 with TRBJ1-3, with D uncertain. CDR3 length: 16 residues. Germline CDR1 reads MNHEY; CDR2 reads SVGAGI. Deletions cut 7 bases from V and 0 bases from J, with 16 bases between. This chain's CDR3 is CASTPRPAGSGNTIYF. CDR3 coding DNA: TGTGCCAGCACCCCAAGGCCGGCCGGCTCTGGAAACACCATATATTTT.

This clonotype was seen a handful of times. This chain links TRBV13 with TRBJ1-1, with D perhaps TRBD1 (5 bases). Germline CDR1 reads PRHDT; CDR2 reads FYEKMQ (reference sequence). Between the trimmed V and J ends, which lost 6 bases and 8 bases, there was a span of 16 bases. This CDR3 comprises 13 residues. CDR3 loop: CASSHFRDGEAFF. CDR3 coding DNA: TGTGCCAGCAGTCACTTTCGGGACGGCGAAGCTTTCTTT.

The J gene is TRBJ1-1, the V gene TRBV30, with a possible D match to TRBD1 (6 bases). V lost 3 bases and J lost 6, with 20 bases in between. The CDR3 runs 15 residues. From germline, CDR1 is GTSNPN and CDR2 SVGIG (reference sequence). CDR3 sequence (DNA): TGTGCCTGGAGCACGTGGGGGGGGGCCGGTCCTGAAGCTTTCTTT. Residues: CAWSTWGGAGPEAFF.

The chain carries TRBV30 and TRBJ1-5; 11 bases are a match to TRBD1. Germline CDR1 GTSNPN, CDR2 SVGIG (reference sequence). This CDR3 has 14 amino acids. Trimming took 2 bases from V and 7 from J; bases not matched to a gene: 4. CDR3 protein: CAWSPGQGDQPQHF. For the CDR3, the DNA is TGTGCCTGGAGTCCGGGACAGGGGGACCAGCCCCAGCATTTT.

As concerns this clonotype: One end of the junction varies from germline; a read error may be responsible. V is TRBV5-6 and J is TRBJ1-2; tentative D call: TRBD1 (6 bases). This CDR3 spans 15 amino acids. Germline V CDR1 and CDR2: SGHDT, YYEEEE. The DNA of the CDR3 is TGCGCCAGCAGCTGGGGGGGGGCGCGTTCCGATGGCTACACCTTC. Amino acid sequence: CASSWGGARSDGYTF.

In this sample, this clonotype is medium-sized. The gene calls are TRBV19 and TRBJ2-7; D is unresolved. The CDR3 extends over 12 amino acids. Trimming shortened V by 3 bases and J by 5 bases, and 8 bases separated the two germline ends. Germline V gene data show CDR1 as LNHDA and CDR2 as SQIVND (reference sequence). CDR3 DNA sequence: TGTGCCAGTAGTATTGGGTTGAACGAGCAGTACTTC. It codes for CASSIGLNEQYF.

The chain couples TRBV18 to TRBJ2-1; TRBD1 matches 7 bases. The CDR3 has 14 residues. Looked up from germline, CDR1 is KGHSH and CDR2 is LQKENI. After removal of 3 bases from V and 2 bases from J, the junction contained 1 base not matched to a gene. CDR3 nucleotides: TGTGCCAGCTCACCGGGGACAGCCTACAATGAGCAGTTCTTC. It encodes CASSPGTAYNEQFF.

The V call is TRBV6-5, the J call TRBJ1-4; D is ambiguous. CDR1 and CDR2 (germline): MNHEY, SVGAGI. The CDR3 is 14 amino acids. The V gene lost 4 bases and the J gene lost 4 bases, with 10 bases spanning the gap. Here the CDR3 DNA reads TGTGCCAGCAGTTTCCGGGAAGTTAATGAAAAACTGTTTTTT. Encoded protein: CASSFREVNEKLFF.

The rearrangement uses TRBV19 and TRBJ2-3; 9 nucleotides agree with TRBD2. Germline lookup yields CDR1 LNHDA and CDR2 SQIVND (reference sequence). The CDR3 is 16 amino acids. Losses at the gene ends were 2 bases for V and 2 bases for J; bases not matched to a gene: 5. The CDR3 loop is CASSIHSGGNTDTQYF. The CDR3 region has the DNA TGTGCCAGTAGTATACATAGCGGGGGAAACACAGATACGCAGTATTTT.

This clonotype occurred a few times. The CDR3, as DNA: TGCAGCGTGGCCGGGACAGGGGGCGCAGATACGCAGTATTTT. Its protein product is CSVAGTGGADTQYF. This rearrangement joins TRBV29-1 to TRBJ2-3, with 12 bases lining up with TRBD1. Germline values: CDR1 SQVTM, CDR2 ANQGSEA. The CDR3 has 14 residues. V lost 6 bases to trimming and J lost 4 bases; unmatched junction nucleotides: 5.

The chain links TRBV6-5 to TRBJ1-6; TRBD1 is a possible D gene (5 bases). From germline, CDR1 is MNHEY and CDR2 SVGAGI. The length of the CDR3 is 13 residues. The germline V and J ends were trimmed by 7 bases and 9 bases, with 13 bases remaining between them. The CDR3 here is CASTPRRGSPLHF. The DNA of the CDR3 is TGTGCCAGCACCCCTCGGAGGGGTTCACCCCTCCACTTT.